A selection of T cell receptor beta chains follows, all from one sample in a study of blood T cell repertoires in COVID-19. The method was immunoSEQ multiplex PCR; TCRdb's version includes in-frame clones alone and lacks a portion of them. This table holds 250,000 to 350,000 clones, about nine tenths found once. Sequencing was carried out using peripheral blood. Receptor source: a woman aged 25-40 years with COVID-19, enrolled during active disease. CDR3s include the opening cysteine and the closing phenylalanine or tryptophan. Clone size is stated in some rows and not others, as once, few, many or a class when expanded.

v_call	j_call	clone_size	cdr3_aa
TRBV14	TRBJ1-1	NA	CASSPLSPKNTEAFF
TRBV5-6	TRBJ2-5	once	CASSLFLGTGGRETQYF
TRBV7-9	TRBJ2-3	NA	CASSLGGGADTQYF
TRBV27	TRBJ2-1	NA	CASSLSMGAGGYGEQFF
TRBV7-2	TRBJ2-1	NA	CASSWGQGYNEQFF
TRBV7-8	TRBJ1-4	few	CASSGYRERHEKLFF
TRBV18	TRBJ1-1	NA	CASSPGPDNSGTEAFF
TRBV5-1	TRBJ1-6	NA	CASSDGQVPNSPLHF
TRBV2	TRBJ1-2	NA	CATTWNPGGGSGYTF
TRBV5-4	TRBJ2-7	NA	CASSSRQGRTYEQYF
TRBV4-2	TRBJ2-7	few	CASSQGTGGSYEQYF